This TCR beta chain was captured in a study of T cells in Graves' hyperthyroidism and ophthalmopathy. Study-level information: Peripheral blood collection took place at initial diagnosis, before any treatment.

The V end lost 4 bases, the J end lost 6 bases, and 10 bases lay between the germline ends. The length of the CDR3 is 13 residues. Germline loops: CDR1 LGHNA, CDR2 YSLEER. If no ophthalmopathy progression occurred within 18 months, Graves' hyperthyroidism was stable. Diagnoses rested on clinical symptoms, serum thyroxine and TRAb, thyroid ultrasound and orbital computed tomography. TCR beta CDR3 sequences were amplified from RNA transcripts. RT-PCR in the first round (using the HTBI primer set) targeted the TCR CDR3. TCRdb itself ran the multiplex PCR reads through MiXCR, one entry per CDR3 protein. The sample gives some 700,000 distinct CDR3 sequences, 17% of which show up once; 15% to 19% is in the top ten. With regard to this clonotype: Its cognate antigen is unknown.

Study results and limitations: The majority of expanded thyroid clonotypes above 0.001 also appeared in blood.

This clonotype was obtained from a man aged 45-65 years with Graves' hyperthyroidism. The source material was blood. The chain carries TRBV4-3 and TRBJ2-1; D gene uncertain. CDR3 sequence reads: CASSPTPSNEQFF. Written as DNA, the CDR3 is TGCGCCAGCAGCCCCACTCCTAGCAATGAGCAGTTCTTC.